The 20 T cell receptor beta chains below all came from one sample that was sequenced in a study of T cells in localized non-small cell lung cancer. Measured with immunoSEQ multiplex PCR; TCRdb has only the in-frame clones, and not every one. This sample has 70,000 to 75,000 clones, with 70% to 85% found just once. The specimen comprised peripheral blood, sampled before any cancer treatment. The receptors come from an older female donor with stage I lung adenocarcinoma.

The chain links TRBV6-6 to TRBJ2-3; D is possibly TRBD1 or TRBD2 (6 bases each). CDR3 size: 13 residues. Germline V gene lookup returns CDR1 MNHNY and CDR2 SVGAGI (reference sequence). Trimming stripped 7 bases from V and 6 bases from J, with 14 bases between. This CDR3 reads CASNKGGSDTQYF. In DNA form, the CDR3 reads TGTGCCAGCAACAAAGGGGGGTCCGATACGCAGTATTTT.

The chain uses TRBV7-6 and TRBJ2-2, with D unclear. The V gene lost 1 base and the J gene lost 0 bases, with 9 bases spanning the gap. There are 16 residues in the CDR3. Germline-derived CDR1 and CDR2 are SGHVS and FNYEAQ. In DNA, the CDR3 is TGTGCCAGCAGCTTAGTGGTGGGAACGAACACCGGGGAGCTGTTTTTT. Its translation: CASSLVVGTNTGELFF. The variable domain in full, with the rest retrieved from reference TRBV7-6 and TRBJ2-2, is GAGVSQSPRYKVTKRGQDVALRCDPISGHVSLYWYRQALGQGPEFLTYFNYEAQQDKSGLPNDRFSAERPEGSISTLTIQRTEQRDSAMYRCASSLVVGTNTGELFFGEGSRLTVL.

The J gene is TRBJ1-6, the V gene TRBV6-6; no firm D call. V was clipped by 5 bases and J by 6 bases, with 5 bases between them. CDR3 length: 12 residues. Germline V gene sequence: CDR1 MNHNY, CDR2 SVGAGI (reference sequence). The CDR3 sequence is CASSMVNSPLHF. The CDR3 bases are TGTGCCAGCAGTATGGTTAATTCACCCCTCCACTTT.

This rearrangement joins TRBV13 to TRBJ2-7, with 8 bases matching TRBD2. In germline, CDR1 is PRHDT, CDR2 FYEKMQ (reference sequence). The trim removed 2 bases at V and 5 bases at J, leaving 5 bases unmatched. The CDR3 extends over 14 amino acids. CDR3 DNA: TGTGCCAGCAGCTTACTAGCGGGCCAGCACGAGCAGTACTTC. It encodes CASSLLAGQHEQYF.

This sequence joins TRBV7-2 and TRBJ1-3; no clear D. This CDR3 spans 14 amino acids. The germline CDR1 and CDR2 sequences are SGHTA and FQGNSA. Trimming shortened V by 2 bases and J by 0 bases, and 5 bases separated the two germline ends. CDR3 loop: CASSLLGSGNTIYF. CDR3 nucleotides: TGTGCCAGCAGCTTATTGGGCTCTGGAAACACCATATATTTT.

The chain joins TRBV11-3 to TRBJ2-1, with D unresolved. This CDR3 contains 13 residues. Trimming cost V 3 bases and J 4 bases, with 7 bases left between them. The germline CDR1 and CDR2 sequences are SGHNT and YENEEA. CDR3 in amino acids: CASSLNLYNEQFF. DNA for the CDR3: TGTGCCAGCAGCTTGAACCTTTACAATGAGCAGTTCTTC.

V is TRBV19 and J is TRBJ2-1; no clear D. From germline, CDR1 is LNHDA and CDR2 SQIVND (reference sequence). V gave up 1 base and J gave up 5 bases, with 6 bases separating them. This CDR3 comprises 13 residues. CDR3 in DNA: TGTGCCAGTAGTATAGCAGTAAACAATGAGCAGTTCTTC. Its protein is CASSIAVNNEQFF.

This chain connects TRBV5-5 to TRBJ1-3; D is perhaps TRBD1 (5 bases). This CDR3 has 14 residues. Germline CDR1 is SGHKS and CDR2 is YYEKEE (reference sequence). Deletions cut 2 bases from V and 1 base from J, with 7 bases between. The CDR3 DNA sequence: TGTGCCAGCAGCTTCCCAGGGTCTGGAAACACCATATATTTT. This gives the protein CASSFPGSGNTIYF.

V and J are TRBV6-5 and TRBJ1-3, with 9 bases matching TRBD1. The CDR3 runs 14 residues. V lost 6 bases, J lost 4 bases, and 4 bases stayed unmatched. The germline V gene has CDR1 MNHEY and CDR2 SVGAGI. The CDR3 here is CASSLQGAGNTIYF. The DNA of the CDR3 is TGTGCCAGCAGCCTACAGGGGGCCGGAAACACCATATATTTT.

V gene TRBV7-8 combines with J gene TRBJ2-7; TRBD1 might be the D (6 bases). In germline, CDR1 is SGHVS, CDR2 FQNEAQ. CDR3 size: 13 residues. V lost 5 bases to trimming and J lost 4 bases, with 12 bases between them. The CDR3 spells CASSAPGHYEQYF. CDR3 coding DNA: TGTGCCAGCAGCGCCCCGGGACATTACGAGCAGTACTTC.

The CDR3 coding sequence is TGTGCCAGCAGCGTTCGACAGGGCCCCCTTAATTCACCCCTCCACTTT. It yields the protein CASSVRQGPLNSPLHF. The chain uses TRBV11-3 and TRBJ1-6; 7 bases map to TRBD1. Germline V gives CDR1 SGHNT, CDR2 YENEEA. V was clipped by 5 bases and J by 6 bases; unmatched bases: 10. This CDR3 is built from 16 residues. The complete variable domain, with remaining parts taken from reference TRBV11-3 and TRBJ1-6, reads EAGVVQSPRYKIIEKKQPVAFWCNPISGHNTLYWYLQNLGQGPELLIRYENEEAVDDSQLPKDRFSAERLKGVDSTLKIQPAELGDSAVYLCASSVRQGPLNSPLHFGNGTRLTVT.

The CDR3 protein is CASSYGQGFYGYTF. The CDR3 region has the DNA TGTGCCAGCAGTTACGGGCAGGGATTTTATGGCTACACCTTC. The genes are TRBV6-6 and TRBJ1-2, with D possibly matching TRBD1 (5 bases). This CDR3 region has 14 residues. Germline V lookup: CDR1 MNHNY, CDR2 SVGAGI (reference sequence). Trimming cost V 2 bases and J 5 bases, with 12 bases left between them.

This chain connects TRBV4-1 to TRBJ1-2, with TRBD1 matching over 8 bases. There are 17 residues in the CDR3. Germline CDR1 MGHRA, CDR2 YSYEKL. V gave up 0 bases and J gave up 7 bases; unmatched junction bases: 13. The CDR3 loop is CASSQDHRQGNLRGYTF. In nucleotides, the CDR3 is TGCGCCAGCAGCCAAGACCACCGACAGGGGAATTTACGTGGCTACACCTTC.

The chain has TRBV19 and TRBJ1-4; unclear D gene. Germline assignment: CDR1 LNHDA and CDR2 SQIVND (reference sequence). V was clipped by 10 bases and J by 10 bases, with 22 bases between them. This CDR3 spans 14 amino acids. DNA of the CDR3: TGTGCCACCACTAAAGGAACTAGAGAGGTAAAACTGTTTTTT. This gives the protein CATTKGTREVKLFF.

This chain uses TRBV19 with TRBJ2-1; the match to TRBD1 covers 7 bases. The germline gives CDR1 LNHDA, CDR2 SQIVND (reference sequence). With 3 bases clipped from V and 4 bases from J, the junction kept 6 bases outside the gene matches. This CDR3 contains 15 residues. Written as DNA, the CDR3 is TGTGCCAGTAGTATCCGGGACAGCCTTTACAATGAGCAGTTCTTC. Residues: CASSIRDSLYNEQFF. Drawing the rest from reference TRBV19 and TRBJ2-1, the complete variable domain is DGGITQSPKYLFRKEGQNVTLSCEQNLNHDAMYWYRQDPGQGLRLIYYSQIVNDFQKGDIAEGYSVSREKKESFPLTVTSAQKNPTAFYLCASSIRDSLYNEQFFGPGTRLTVL.

The DNA of the CDR3 is TGTGCCGCGGACGGGAACACCGGGGAGCTGTTTTTT. Its protein product is CAADGNTGELFF. This chain uses TRBV7-6 with TRBJ2-2; no firm D call. Germline assignment: CDR1 SGHVS and CDR2 FNYEAQ. There are 12 residues in the CDR3. V was cut by 11 bases and J by 1 base, with 8 bases left in between.

V usage is TRBV2 and J usage is TRBJ1-2; a possible D gene is TRBD1 (5 bases). Trimming took off 2 bases at V and 3 bases at J, with 10 bases between the two ends. Germline values: CDR1 SNHLY, CDR2 FYNNEI. This CDR3 contains 14 residues. CDR3: CASSEQGRDYGYTF. The CDR3 coding sequence is TGTGCCAGCAGTGAACAGGGCAGGGACTATGGCTACACCTTC.

The genes are TRBV29-1 and TRBJ2-5, with 9 bases fitting TRBD2. This CDR3 is 13 amino acids long. CDR1 and CDR2 from the germline V gene are SQVTM and ANQGSEA. With 7 bases clipped from V and 1 base from J, the junction kept 4 bases outside the gene matches. The CDR3 sequence is CSAETSGQETQYF. CDR3 DNA sequence: TGCAGCGCCGAGACTAGCGGCCAAGAGACCCAGTACTTC.

The CDR3 sequence is CASSVGTSGGGQDTQYF. The CDR3 DNA reads as TGTGCCAGCAGTGTTGGGACTAGCGGGGGGGGTCAAGATACGCAGTATTTT. The V and J genes are TRBV6-1 and TRBJ2-3, with 16 positions matching TRBD2. Germline V gene lookup returns CDR1 MNHNS and CDR2 SASEGT. Trimming took 4 bases from V and 5 from J; bases not matched to a gene: 6. The CDR3 length is 17 residues.

The V gene is TRBV5-4, the J gene TRBJ2-1, with TRBD2 matching 8 bases. The CDR3 sequence is 15 residues long. V gave up 1 base and J gave up 5 bases; unmatched junction bases: 5. Germline V CDR1 and CDR2: SGHNT, YYREEE (reference sequence). The CDR3 DNA is TGTGCCAGCAGCTTGAGGAGCGGGAGCCACAATGAGCAGTTCTTC. Translating gives CASSLRSGSHNEQFF.